This TCR beta chain was identified in a study of a mutant IDH1 vaccine in newly diagnosed glioma (dated by TCRdb to about 2021). About the investigation overall: In the chemotherapy-containing groups, vaccination started alongside temozolomide cycles, whereas in patients who had radiotherapy alone it started 4-6 weeks after radiotherapy. Peripheral blood was collected at six visits: V03 (baseline), V05, V07, V10, V12 and V13. Of the 32 patients who were treated, 62.5% were male and around 40% were female, and the mean age was around 43 years. The week-35 safety follow-up was designated visit V12, and the week-47 end of study was designated visit V13. Prior to enrollment, patients had been given standard therapy consisting of radiotherapy alone, temozolomide alone, or radiochemotherapy with temozolomide, with the combination given to most patients. For exploratory analyses, longitudinal TCRB deep sequencing was carried out in 25 treated patients wherever samples were available. Beyond this particular receptor, the publication reports: The authors noted that analyses of patient blood samples could not be reproduced because of sample limitations. Immune responses induced by the vaccine were seen in 90% to 95% of patients across multiple MHC alleles. Pseudoprogression appeared unrelated to alterations in the top peripheral T cell clonotypes detected by TCRB sequencing. PBMC samples for TCRB deep sequencing were selected based on availability.

Per the publication, the time point label means: week 47, end of study. Each vaccine dose was 300 ug of a 20-mer mutant IDH1 peptide in Montanide, given subcutaneously with topical imiquimod. Across visits V03 through V10, patients got a total of eight vaccinations, given in weeks 1, 3, 5, 7, 11, 15, 19 and 23. The donors had newly diagnosed IDH1-mutant astrocytomas of WHO grade 3 or 4 that showed loss of nuclear ATRX. The samples were drawn from NOA16, a multicentre, single-arm, open-label phase I trial in Germany that tested a mutant IDH1 peptide vaccine in humans for the first time. Genomic DNA for TCRB sequencing was extracted from EDTA blood using the DNeasy Blood and Tissue Kit. Comment on this clone: What antigen it recognizes has not been identified. One base away there is no much larger clone; base qualities are not given.

A distance of 15 bases separates the germline ends of V and J, which lose 6 bases and 0 bases respectively. The CDR3, from cysteine to phenylalanine, totals 17 residues. Only the CDR3 part of the read is kept: 51 bases, read in frame from the first base. The germline V gene encodes CDR1 MNHEY and CDR2 SMNVEV (reference sequence). Receptors were amplified or captured by the immunoSEQ multiplex PCR assay. Following the manufacturer's protocol, the hsTCRB Kit was used to amplify rearranged TCR beta chain sequences. TCRB libraries were sequenced on an Illumina MiSeq. Regarding the original processing steps: The proprietary platform of the kit vendor was used for demultiplexing, trimming and gene mapping. TCRdb obtained this table from immuneACCESS and retained in-frame rearrangements with V and J assigned. These tables miss some clones; where compared with another copy, unresolved V genes account for less than half of the shortfall, and the remainder is unexplained. V and J calls and clone size are copied from that table; D and trimming were computed from the DNA. Here the sample has fewer than 70,000 clones; about four fifths occur a single time. The top ten hold roughly 4% of the sample.

The V and J segments used are TRBV27 and TRBJ2-6; the D segment may tentatively be TRBD1 or TRBD2, each giving 6 matched bases. The source is a man aged 30 to 39 with glioma. Sample: PBMCs, taken from a glioma patient whose treatment included an IDH1 peptide vaccine. The bases read TGTGCCAGCAGCCCTAGGGGGGCCCGCTCTGGGGCCAACGTCCTGACTTTC. The translation is CASSPRGARSGANVLTF.